Following are 21 T cell receptor beta chains from one sample sequenced in a study of blood T cell repertoires in COVID-19. Method: immunoSEQ multiplex PCR; TCRdb's copy keeps in-frame clones and lacks some. Among 650,000 to 800,000 clones listed, around 90% were seen once. Sequenced: peripheral blood. These TCRs come from a woman aged 18-29 years with acute or convalescent COVID-19.

This chain uses TRBV5-5 with TRBJ1-2; TRBD1 matches at 10 bases. Germline V gene data show CDR1 as SGHKS and CDR2 as YYEKEE (reference sequence). The trim removed 4 bases at V and 5 bases at J, leaving 2 bases unmatched. This CDR3 has 13 residues. The CDR3: CASSLDRGYGYTF. The DNA for the CDR3 is TGTGCCAGCAGCCTGGACAGGGGGTATGGCTACACCTTC.

This chain uses TRBV25-1 with TRBJ1-6, with D hard to call. Trimming left V 4 bases short and J 14 bases short, with 9 bases between. This CDR3 has 11 residues. In germline, CDR1 is MGHDK, CDR2 SYGVNS. The CDR3 DNA follows: TGTGCCAGCAGTGCGTCACTGGCCCTCCACTTT. It encodes CASSASLALHF.

CDR3 DNA: TGTGCCAGCTCACCATTCGGCGGGGGCAACACTGAAGCTTTCTTT. Translated: CASSPFGGGNTEAFF. The chain has TRBV18 and TRBJ1-1; a weak D match, TRBD1 (6 bases). V dropped 2 bases and J dropped 2 bases, with 12 bases sitting between them. Germline CDR1 KGHSH, CDR2 LQKENI. This CDR3 region has 15 residues.

The gene calls are TRBV2 and TRBJ1-1; D unresolved. Germline V lookup: CDR1 SNHLY, CDR2 FYNNEI. With 7 bases removed from V and 1 base from J, the gap between germline ends came to 10 bases. This CDR3 spans 13 amino acids. CDR3: CASILGENTEAFF. In DNA, the CDR3 is TGTGCCAGCATTCTCGGAGAGAACACTGAAGCTTTCTTT.

The chain couples TRBV5-1 to TRBJ2-2; D perhaps matches TRBD1 (6 bases). This CDR3 comprises 17 residues. With 1 base removed from V and 1 base from J, the gap between germline ends came to 14 bases. Germline CDR1 SGHRS, CDR2 YFSETQ. The CDR3 region is CASSLTHRVWNTGELFF. The CDR3 DNA reads as TGCGCCAGCAGCTTGACCCACAGGGTCTGGAACACCGGGGAGCTGTTTTTT.

The V and J genes are TRBV30 and TRBJ1-2; D is undetermined. V was pared by 8 bases and J by 4 bases, with 17 bases between. The CDR3 consists of 13 residues. The germline gives CDR1 GTSNPN, CDR2 SVGIG (reference sequence). CDR3 sequence: CAQYPDTAYGYTF. The CDR3 coding sequence is TGTGCCCAGTACCCCGACACCGCCTATGGCTACACCTTC. Looking up the rest from reference TRBV30 and TRBJ1-2 gives the full variable domain: SQTIHQWPATLVQPVGSPLSLECTVEGTSNPNLYWYRQAAGRGLQLLFYSVGIGQISSEVPQNLSASRPQDRQFILSSKKLLLSDSGFYLCAQYPDTAYGYTFGSGTRLTVV.

The V call is TRBV24-1, the J call TRBJ1-3, with 7 nucleotides matching TRBD1. With V trimmed by 9 bases and J by 3 bases, 13 bases remained unmatched. CDR3 length equals 16 residues. Germline CDR1 reads KGHDR; CDR2 reads SFDVKD. The CDR3 reads CATAGGRGTDGNTIYF. The CDR3 DNA follows: TGTGCCACCGCGGGGGGCCGCGGGACAGATGGAAACACCATATATTTT.

The genes are TRBV7-9 and TRBJ2-1, with D tentatively TRBD2 (6 bases). CDR3 length: 17 residues. V was clipped by 4 bases and J by 8 bases, with 24 bases between them. Per the germline V gene, CDR1 is SEHNR and CDR2 is FQNEAQ (reference sequence). CDR3 bases: TGTGCCAGCAGCTCCGGGGCTGTACCGGGTCCGGGGGATGAGCAGTTCTTC. It is translated as CASSSGAVPGPGDEQFF.

The V gene is TRBV6-4, the J gene TRBJ2-1; tentatively, D is TRBD2 (6 bases). In germline, CDR1 is MRHNA, CDR2 SNTAGT. CDR3 length: 15 amino acids. The germline V and J ends were trimmed by 2 bases and 6 bases, with 14 bases remaining between them. The CDR3: CASSDVGTPLNEQFF. The CDR3 region has the DNA TGTGCCAGCAGTGACGTCGGGACTCCCCTCAATGAGCAGTTCTTC.

The chain couples TRBV7-2 to TRBJ1-3; 8 positions agree with TRBD1. V was pared by 5 bases and J by 3 bases, with 6 bases of the junction left unmatched. CDR1 is SGHTA and CDR2 is FQGNSA in the germline V gene. This CDR3 comprises 15 residues. This CDR3 reads CASSPDRGLGNTIYF. For the CDR3, the DNA is TGTGCCAGCAGCCCAGACAGGGGACTTGGAAACACCATATATTTT.

This chain links TRBV2 with TRBJ2-7; weak D call: TRBD2 (8 bases). This CDR3 is built from 16 residues. The germline V gene has CDR1 SNHLY and CDR2 FYNNEI. V was shortened by 7 bases and J by 2 bases, with 21 bases between the two germline ends. CDR3 nucleotides: TGTGCCAGCACCCGGGAGGGGGCGATGGAAACCTACGAGCAGTACTTC. Its protein is CASTREGAMETYEQYF.

The chain combines TRBV18 with TRBJ1-1; a weak D match, TRBD1 (5 bases). Germline values: CDR1 KGHSH, CDR2 LQKENI. With 8 bases removed from V and 1 base from J, the gap between germline ends came to 14 bases. CDR3 length: 14 residues. In DNA form, the CDR3 reads TGTGCCAGCCGTCGGGGGGGTGGGAACACTGAAGCTTTCTTT. This encodes CASRRGGGNTEAFF. Full variable domain (rest looked up from reference TRBV18 and TRBJ1-1): NAGVMQNPRHLVRRRGQEARLRCSPMKGHSHVYWYRQLPEEGLKFMVYLQKENIIDESGMPKERFSAEFPKEGPSILRIQQVVRGDSAAYFCASRRGGGNTEAFFGQGTRLTVV.

This clone was found once. This chain uses TRBV25-1 with TRBJ1-2; D not certain. CDR1 and CDR2 (germline): MGHDK, SYGVNS. The CDR3 has 15 residues. V was clipped by 1 base and J by 5 bases, with 14 bases between them. The CDR3 protein is CASSEFFSDSYGYTF. The CDR3 nucleotides read TGTGCCAGCAGTGAATTTTTCTCTGACTCATATGGCTACACCTTC.

The gene calls are TRBV12-3 or TRBV12-4 and TRBJ1-2; unclear D gene. With 5 bases removed from V and 5 bases from J, the gap between germline ends came to 12 bases. This CDR3 is built from 13 residues. The CDR3 DNA sequence: TGTGCCAGCAGTCGCCCCACCAGTTATGGCTACACCTTC. Amino acids: CASSRPTSYGYTF.

The rearrangement joins TRBV6-2 or TRBV6-3 to TRBJ1-5, with TRBD1 matching over 10 bases. This CDR3 spans 16 amino acids. CDR1 and CDR2 from the germline V gene are MNHEY and SVGEGT. The V segment lost 4 bases and the J segment 3 bases; nucleotides outside the gene matches: 6. CDR3 sequence reads: CASSWDRGGINQPQHF. CDR3 DNA sequence: TGTGCCAGCAGTTGGGACAGGGGAGGGATCAATCAGCCCCAGCATTTT.

The chain couples TRBV19 to TRBJ2-1; possibly TRBD1 for D (6 bases). This CDR3 has 14 residues. Germline V gene sequence: CDR1 LNHDA, CDR2 SQIVND (reference sequence). V lost 6 bases and J 0 bases, leaving 9 bases between the germline ends. The CDR3 spells CASSPGASYNEQFF. Written as DNA, the CDR3 is TGTGCCAGTAGCCCAGGGGCCTCCTACAATGAGCAGTTCTTC.

J is TRBJ2-3 and V is TRBV6-2 or TRBV6-3; 10 bases are a match to TRBD2. The CDR3 sequence is 14 residues long. The ends lost 2 bases at V and 6 bases at J; junction bases unmatched: 2. Germline V lookup: CDR1 MNHEY, CDR2 SVGEGT. CDR3 coding DNA: TGTGCCAGCAGTTACGCGACTAGCGGGGATACGCAGTATTTT. Residues: CASSYATSGDTQYF.

This clone appeared a few times. CDR3 DNA sequence: TGTGCCAGCAGCCAATTGGGGCAGGTGAGTCAGCCCCAGCATTTT. Its protein product is CASSQLGQVSQPQHF. The chain joins TRBV4-2 to TRBJ1-5; D possibly corresponds to TRBD1 (5 bases). Trimming shortened V by 2 bases and J by 6 bases, and 14 bases separated the two germline ends. Per the germline V gene, CDR1 is LGHNA and CDR2 is YNFKEQ. The CDR3 extends over 15 amino acids.

The chain recombines TRBV4-3 with TRBJ2-3; 9 bases line up with TRBD2. CDR1 is LGHNA, CDR2 YSLEER, per germline. J was trimmed by 2 bases and V by 4 bases; bases with no gene match: 7. The CDR3 covers 16 residues. Written as DNA, the CDR3 is TGCGCCAGCAGCCCCCGGACTAGCGAGCACACAGATACGCAGTATTTT. Amino acid sequence: CASSPRTSEHTDTQYF.

The gene calls are TRBV6-5 and TRBJ1-1; D is uncertain. V dropped 6 bases and J dropped 0 bases, with 11 bases sitting between them. Germline assignment: CDR1 MNHEY and CDR2 SVGAGI. CDR3 length: 14 residues. CDR3 coding DNA: TGTGCCAGCAGGGAGAGGGCCATGAACACTGAAGCTTTCTTT. It encodes CASRERAMNTEAFF.

This chain connects TRBV12-5 to TRBJ1-2, with 7 bases fitting TRBD1. CDR3 length: 12 residues. Germline V gives CDR1 LGHNT, CDR2 FRNRAP. The V gene end was trimmed by 6 bases and the J gene end by 10 bases; junction bases not matched to a gene: 8. CDR3 loop: CASGGDRPLYTF. The DNA of the CDR3 is TGTGCTAGTGGGGGGGACAGACCTCTCTACACCTTC.